A selection of T cell receptor beta chains follows, all from one sample in a study of tumor-infiltrating lymphocytes in primary liver carcinoma. TCRdb independently ran MiXCR on the multiplex PCR reads; one entry per CDR3 protein. The sample yields approximately 47,000 distinct CDR3 sequences, about 73% seen once. The sample was liver tumor tissue from sampling region 3. The receptors stem from a man aged 40-55 years with primary liver carcinoma and hepatitis B virus infection. Each CDR3 is given with its conserved first and last residue. The order of the fields is D gene, J gene, clone size, V gene, CDR3 DNA, CDR3 protein. The D gene is left open where the match is weak. Clone size is shown for a subset of rows, as once, few, many or a class of expanded clone.

>NA|TRBJ2-3|NA|TRBV11-2
TGTGCCAGCAGCTTAGGTCTTTTCACAGGAGTCGCCACAGATACGCAGTATTTT
CASSLGLFTGVATDTQYF
>TRBD1|TRBJ1-1|NA|TRBV29-1
TGCAACGTTGTCAGGGGGCTGAACACTGAAGCTTTCTTT
CNVVRGLNTEAFF
>TRBD1|TRBJ2-3|many|TRBV7-9
TGTGCCAGCAGCTTGTTAGGACAGGGAGTCGTGGATTTT
CASSLLGQGVVDF
>TRBD2|TRBJ2-3|NA|TRBV11-1
TGTGACAGCAGCAAGGGACTAGCGGTTAACACGGATACGCAGTATTTT
CDSSKGLAVNTDTQYF
>NA|TRBJ2-5|NA|TRBV12-3/TRBV12-4
TGTGCAAGCAGTCTGGGGGCCAGGAAGACCCAGTACTTC
CASSLGARKTQYF
>NA|TRBJ2-1|NA|TRBV6-5
TGTGGCAGCAGTTACACTGGCAACAATGAGCACTTCTTC
CGSSYTGNNEHFF
>NA|TRBJ1-3|NA|TRBV10-3
TGTGCCACCCGAGACGGGGGCTTTTTGAACACCATATATTTT
CATRDGGFLNTIYF
>NA|TRBJ2-1|NA|TRBV11-2
TGTGCCAGCAGTTTAAATTTAGCAGGATACATTGAGCAGTTCTTC
CASSLNLAGYIEQFF
>TRBD1|TRBJ1-2|NA|TRBV10-3
TGTGCCATCAGGGCGAATCCGGACAGGAACTATGGCTACACCTTC
CAIRANPDRNYGYTF
>NA|TRBJ2-2|NA|TRBV12-3/TRBV12-4
TGTACCAGCAGCATCGGAAACTCGAACACCGGGGAGCTGTTTTTT
CTSSIGNSNTGELFF
>TRBD1|TRBJ1-1|NA|TRBV29-1
TGCAGCGTTGAAGCTCACCGGGACAGGGGGCCTCAACTGAACACTGAAGCCTTCTTT
CSVEAHRDRGPQLNTEAFF
>TRBD1|TRBJ2-7|NA|TRBV6-6
TGTGCTAGCCGTTTGGACAGGGTCTCCGAGCAGTACTTC
CASRLDRVSEQYF
>NA|TRBJ2-5|many|TRBV6-1
NA
CASSTSTGETQYF
>NA|TRBJ2-3|NA|TRBV28
TGTACCAGCAGTTTTGAAGGGGTGGATACGCAGTATTTT
CTSSFEGVDTQYF
>TRBD2|TRBJ2-5|few|TRBV20-1
TGCAGTGCTTCCCGCGGCGGGAGCGGGAAGGAGACCCAGTACTTC
CSASRGGSGKETQYF
>NA|TRBJ2-3|many|TRBV4-1
TGCGCCAGCGGGAAAATTAGCACAGATACGCAGTATTTT
CASGKISTDTQYF
>NA|TRBJ2-3|NA|TRBV9
TGTGCCAGCAGCGTAGCCTCGAGAGGGCAGGGAGATACGCAGTATTTT
CASSVASRGQGDTQYF
>TRBD2|TRBJ2-7|NA|TRBV5-1
TGCACCAGCAGCATCGGACTAGCCTACGTGCAGTACTTC
CTSSIGLAYVQYF
>NA|TRBJ2-3|NA|TRBV11-2
TGTGACAGCAGCATAGGGGGGGGAGTTACGCAGTATTTT
CDSSIGGGVTQYF
>NA|TRBJ2-4|NA|TRBV11-2
TGTGCCAGCAGTCAGAATGTAGGGGGCGCGGGGAACATTCAGTACTTC
CASSQNVGGAGNIQYF
>TRBD2|TRBJ2-1|many|TRBV6-1
TGTGCCAGCAGCGAGAGCCCGGGAGGGGTAACCAATGAGCAGTTCTTC
CASSESPGGVTNEQFF
>NA|TRBJ1-2|few|TRBV2
TGTGCCAGCAGGGGGACGGGGATGCTGTATGGCTACACCTTC
CASRGTGMLYGYTF
>NA|TRBJ2-1|NA|TRBV4-1
TGCGCCAGCAGCCAAGAAGTGGGACAAGACAATGAGCAGTTCTTC
CASSQEVGQDNEQFF
>NA|TRBJ1-2|NA|TRBV4-2
TGTGCCAGCAGTCAAGGGATGGGTGGCTACACCTTC
CASSQGMGGYTF
>NA|TRBJ2-7|NA|TRBV6-1
TGTGCCAGTAGGGGGGGGAGGAGAGATGACGAGCAGTACTTC
CASRGGRRDDEQYF
>NA|TRBJ2-3|NA|TRBV12-3/TRBV12-4
TGTGTCAGCAGTTTAAGAGGGCAGTTAGTGGATACACAGTATTTT
CVSSLRGQLVDTQYF